The 14 T cell receptor beta chains listed next were all sequenced from one sample in a study of radiotherapy plus CTLA-4 blockade in lung cancer. Only in-frame clones appear in the TCRdb table, and some are missing; sequencing was by immunoSEQ multiplex PCR. The repertoire includes about 62,000 clones, around 77% of them detected once, and under 5% sits in the top ten. The sample in question was peripheral blood, obtained from a patient treated with radiotherapy plus ipilimumab. These receptors were taken from a human donor with non-small cell lung cancer who had a complete response to radiotherapy plus ipilimumab.

V and J are TRBV5-4 and TRBJ2-3; D ambiguous. Germline lookup yields CDR1 SGHNT and CDR2 YYREEE (reference sequence). This CDR3 has 12 amino acids. Trimming pared 4 bases from V and 1 base from J, leaving 4 bases between. The CDR3 loop is CASSRGTDTQYF. CDR3 bases: TGTGCCAGCAGCCGCGGCACAGATACGCAGTATTTT.

By sample fraction, this clone is medium-sized (0.01 to 0.1%). This rearrangement joins TRBV9 to TRBJ2-1, with unresolved D. The V end lost 0 bases, the J end lost 3 bases, and 10 bases lay between the germline ends. Germline V gene data show CDR1 as SGDLS and CDR2 as YYNGEE. The CDR3 extends over 15 amino acids. CDR3 loop: CASSVVPADYNEQFF. In DNA form, the CDR3 reads TGTGCCAGCAGCGTAGTCCCGGCGGACTACAATGAGCAGTTCTTC.

The gene calls are TRBV5-1 and TRBJ1-1; perhaps TRBD1 as D (6 bases). Trimming removed 1 base at V and 2 bases at J, with 9 bases between. In germline, CDR1 is SGHRS, CDR2 YFSETQ. The CDR3 totals 14 residues. The CDR3 DNA reads TGCGCCAGCAGCTTGATACAGGGCAACACTGAAGCTTTCTTT. Translating gives CASSLIQGNTEAFF. Supplemented by reference TRBV5-1 and TRBJ1-1, the full variable domain reads KAGVTQTPRYLIKTRGQQVTLSCSPISGHRSVSWYQQTPGQGLQFLFEYFSETQRNKGNFPGRFSGRQFSNSRSEMNVSTLELGDSALYLCASSLIQGNTEAFFGQGTRLTVV.

The chain recombines TRBV5-1 with TRBJ2-3, with 9 bases lining up with TRBD2. CDR1 is SGHRS, CDR2 YFSETQ, per germline. Germline trimming cut 5 bases from V and 1 base from J; bases unmatched to any gene: 5. The CDR3 loop spans 15 amino acids. As DNA, the CDR3 is TGCGCCAGCAGTCCTAGCGGGGCCCGCACAGATACGCAGTATTTT. It is translated as CASSPSGARTDTQYF.

The gene calls are TRBV5-6 and TRBJ2-3; D is undetermined. The V end was cut by 2 bases, the J end by 6 bases, with 13 bases between. Germline loops: CDR1 SGHDT, CDR2 YYEEEE. This CDR3 region has 14 residues. The CDR3 coding sequence is TGTGCCAGCAGCTTTGGGGAAAATGGGGATACGCAGTATTTT. The encoded protein is CASSFGENGDTQYF.

This clone was detected only once. The chain employs TRBV27 and TRBJ2-2, with TRBD2 matching 9 bases. Losses at the gene ends were 2 bases for V and 7 bases for J; bases not matched to a gene: 5. This CDR3 spans 15 amino acids. Germline loops: CDR1 MNHEY, CDR2 SMNVEV (reference sequence). The CDR3 loop is CASSLAGGFGGELFF. DNA for the CDR3: TGTGCCAGCAGTTTAGCGGGAGGGTTCGGCGGGGAGCTGTTTTTT.

The chain couples TRBV2 to TRBJ2-3; D is unclear. Deletions cut 3 bases from V and 1 base from J, with 8 bases between. In germline, CDR1 is SNHLY, CDR2 FYNNEI. This CDR3 region has 14 residues. The CDR3 sequence is CASSEGLGTDTQYF. The CDR3 DNA sequence: TGTGCCAGCAGTGAGGGCCTGGGCACAGATACGCAGTATTTT.

The V call is TRBV29-1, the J call TRBJ1-1; possibly TRBD1 for D (5 bases). CDR1 is SQVTM and CDR2 is ANQGSEA in the germline V gene. Between the trimmed V and J ends, which lost 3 bases and 0 bases, there was a span of 14 bases. This CDR3 has 15 amino acids. This chain's CDR3 is CSVDLREALNTEAFF. The DNA for the CDR3 is TGCAGCGTTGACCTCAGGGAGGCGCTGAACACTGAAGCTTTCTTT.

The chain is built from TRBV30 and TRBJ2-6; D remains unclear. CDR1 is GTSNPN and CDR2 is SVGIG in the germline V gene (reference sequence). The CDR3 loop spans 15 amino acids. Between the trimmed V and J ends, which lost 2 bases and 0 bases, there was a span of 8 bases. CDR3: CAWSPERSGANVLTF. CDR3 nucleotides: TGTGCCTGGAGTCCCGAACGCTCTGGGGCCAACGTCCTGACTTTC.

The chain combines TRBV6-1 with TRBJ2-1; no clear D gene. V lost 4 bases, J lost 4 bases, and 5 bases lay in between. Germline V gene data show CDR1 as MNHNS and CDR2 as SASEGT. This CDR3 region has 12 residues. The CDR3 DNA is TGTGCCAGCAGTGTCACGTACAATGAGCAGTTCTTC. This gives the protein CASSVTYNEQFF.

This clone is medium-sized (0.01 to 0.1%) by share. This chain connects TRBV6-6 to TRBJ1-3, with D possibly TRBD1 on 5 matching bases. Trimming removed 7 bases at V and 2 bases at J, with 9 bases between. Germline V gene sequence: CDR1 MNHNY, CDR2 SVGAGI (reference sequence). CDR3 length: 13 amino acids. CDR3 DNA: TGTGCCAGCACAAGGGGAGCTGGAAACACCATATATTTT. Translating it yields CASTRGAGNTIYF.

The V and J genes are TRBV7-8 and TRBJ2-4; D unresolved. Trimming pared 4 bases from V and 6 bases from J, leaving 22 bases between. This CDR3 is built from 17 residues. The germline gives CDR1 SGHVS, CDR2 FQNEAQ. The CDR3 protein is CASSSLVGPATPNIQYF. CDR3 nucleotide sequence: TGTGCCAGCAGCTCACTGGTGGGCCCCGCTACCCCAAACATTCAGTACTTC.

The table lists this clone with a few counts. This chain uses TRBV6-6 with TRBJ2-3; no clear D gene. Germline V gene lookup returns CDR1 MNHNY and CDR2 SVGAGI (reference sequence). The CDR3 length is 11 residues. V was cut by 2 bases and J by 9 bases, with 6 bases left in between. This chain's CDR3 is CASSYGGTQYF. The CDR3 bases are TGTGCCAGCAGTTACGGCGGAACGCAGTATTTT.

For the CDR3, the DNA is TGCGCCAGCAGTGACGGCAGCCAGGGATCACCCCTCCACTTT. It encodes CASSDGSQGSPLHF. The chain recombines TRBV10-1 with TRBJ1-6; D possibly corresponds to TRBD1 (5 bases). Germline CDR1 is WNHNN and CDR2 is SYGVQD (reference sequence). The length of the CDR3 is 14 residues. V lost 3 bases, J lost 10 bases, and 13 bases lay in between.